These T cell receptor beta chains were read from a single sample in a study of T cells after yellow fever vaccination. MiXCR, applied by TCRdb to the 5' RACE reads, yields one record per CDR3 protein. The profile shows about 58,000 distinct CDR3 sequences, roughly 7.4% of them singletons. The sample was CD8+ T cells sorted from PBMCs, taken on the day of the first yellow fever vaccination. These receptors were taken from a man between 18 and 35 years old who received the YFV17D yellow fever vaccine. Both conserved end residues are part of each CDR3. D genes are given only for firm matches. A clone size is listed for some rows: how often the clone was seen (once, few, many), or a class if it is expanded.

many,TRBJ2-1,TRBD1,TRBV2,TGTGCCAGCAAGACGGGACAGAGGAACAATGAGCAGTTCTTC,CASKTGQRNNEQFF
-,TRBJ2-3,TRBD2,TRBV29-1,TGCAGCGTTGAAGGCGTCGGGACTAGCTCAGATACGCAGTATTTT,CSVEGVGTSSDTQYF
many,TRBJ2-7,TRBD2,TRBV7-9,TGTGCCAGCAGCTTAGGACAGGGACTAGCGGCTTACTTC,CASSLGQGLAAYF
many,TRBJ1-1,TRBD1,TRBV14,TGTGCCAGCAGCCAACAGGGGGCATTGGGAACTGAAGCTTTCTTT,CASSQQGALGTEAFF
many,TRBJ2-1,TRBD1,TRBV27,TGTGCCAGCAGTCCCATGGGACAGTACAATGAGCAGTTCTTC,CASSPMGQYNEQFF
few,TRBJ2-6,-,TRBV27,TGTGCCAGCAGTTTAATGGGCGGATCTGGGGCCAACGTCCTGACTTTC,CASSLMGGSGANVLTF
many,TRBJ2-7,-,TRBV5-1,TGCGCCAGCAGCTTCGGAGGGGATGGCCCCTACGAGCAGTACTTC,CASSFGGDGPYEQYF
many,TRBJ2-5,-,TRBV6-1,TGTGCCAGCAGTGAAGCAGAAGGGACCCAAGAGACCCAGTACTTC,CASSEAEGTQETQYF
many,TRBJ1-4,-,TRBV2,TGTGCCAGCAGCGCAGGGGTTACAACTAATGAAAAACTGTTTTTT,CASSAGVTTNEKLFF
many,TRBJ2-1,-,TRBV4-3,TGCGCCAGCAGCCGAGATGGGACCAAAGAAAGGCAGTTCTTC,CASSRDGTKERQFF
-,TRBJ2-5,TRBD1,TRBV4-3,TGCGCCAGCAGCCCCCTATACCCCCTCGCGCACCAGGGGGAGCCCAACCAAGAGACCCAGTACTTC,CASSPLYPLAHQGEPNQETQYF
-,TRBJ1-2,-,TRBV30,TGTGCCTGGAGTGTAGACGGGGGCACGGTGTATTATGGCTACACCTTC,CAWSVDGGTVYYGYTF
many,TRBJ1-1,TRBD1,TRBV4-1,TGCGCCAGCAGCCAGAGGGACAGCCCGAACACTGAAGCTTTCTTT,CASSQRDSPNTEAFF
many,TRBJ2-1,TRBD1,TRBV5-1,TGCGCCAGTACAAGGGGGCATGGATACAATGAGCAGTTCTTC,CASTRGHGYNEQFF
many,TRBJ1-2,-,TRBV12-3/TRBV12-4,TGTGCCAGCACCGATCGGGGCTGGGGCTACACCTTC,CASTDRGWGYTF
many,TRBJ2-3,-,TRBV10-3,TGTGCCATCAGTGAGTCTGGGGAACATACGCAGTATTTT,CAISESGEHTQYF
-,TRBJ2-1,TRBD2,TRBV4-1,TGCGCCAGCAGCCAAGAAGGGTTGGGGGGGGAGCAGTTCTTC,CASSQEGLGGEQFF
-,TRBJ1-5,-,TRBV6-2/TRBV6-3,TGTGCCAGCAGTTATATAGGGGCGGCTCAGCCCCAGCATTTT,CASSYIGAAQPQHF
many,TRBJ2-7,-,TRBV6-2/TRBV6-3,TGTGCCAGCAGTTACGCGGGCTACGAGCAGTACTTC,CASSYAGYEQYF
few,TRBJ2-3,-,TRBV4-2,TGTGCCAGCAGCCAGGTCTGGATTTGGGGACAAAACCCTAGCACAGATACGCAGTATTTT,CASSQVWIWGQNPSTDTQYF
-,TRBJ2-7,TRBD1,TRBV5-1,TGCGCCAGCAGCACCGGGACAGGGATCTACGAGCAGTACTTC,CASSTGTGIYEQYF
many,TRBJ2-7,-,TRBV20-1,TGCAGTGGCCTAACGGGGCGCTCGCAATACGAGCAGTACTTC,CSGLTGRSQYEQYF
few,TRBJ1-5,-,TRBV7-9,TGTGCCAGCAGCTTCGAGGACACCAATCAGCCCCAGCATTTT,CASSFEDTNQPQHF
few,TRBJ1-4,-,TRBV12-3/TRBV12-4,TGTGCCAGCAGTTTAAGGGGGGCAGGTGAAAAACTGTTTTTT,CASSLRGAGEKLFF
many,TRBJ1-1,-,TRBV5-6,TGTGCCAGCAGCTTGAGGGACGGACTGAACACTGAAGCTTTCTTT,CASSLRDGLNTEAFF
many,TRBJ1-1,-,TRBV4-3,TGCGCCAGCAGCCAAGACATGGGAAACACTGAAGCTTTCTTT,CASSQDMGNTEAFF
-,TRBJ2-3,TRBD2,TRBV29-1,TGCAGCGTTGGGGGCGGGGGGCACGTCCCAGATACGCAGTATTTT,CSVGGGGHVPDTQYF
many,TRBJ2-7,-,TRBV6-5,TGTGCCAGCAGTCACGGGGGTTCTGCCTACGAGCAGTACTTC,CASSHGGSAYEQYF
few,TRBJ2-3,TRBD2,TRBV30,TGTGCCTGGAGTGGGGCCGGGACTACCTCGGATACGCAGTATTTT,CAWSGAGTTSDTQYF
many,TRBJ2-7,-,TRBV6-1,TGTGCCAGCAGCCTTCGTCCGACGGAGACCTACGAGCAGTACTTC,CASSLRPTETYEQYF
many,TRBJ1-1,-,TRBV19,TGTGCCAGTAGCCCCGGAGGTGGCATGGGAGCTTTCTTT,CASSPGGGMGAFF